This T cell receptor beta chain was found in a study of Graves' ophthalmopathy and Graves' hyperthyroidism. Findings and caveats of the study: Sensitivity of roughly 88% and specificity of approximately 76% were achieved when a 13-signature model separated ophthalmopathy from stable hyperthyroidism.

TCR beta CDR3 regions were amplified from RNA transcripts. After a first-round RT-PCR with HTBI primers, a second-round multiplex PCR was run. TCRdb re-analysed the multiplex PCR reads in MiXCR, keeping a single row per CDR3 protein. The repertoire includes approximately 210,000 distinct CDR3 sequences, 25% to 30% of them detected once, and approximately 9.6% sits in the top ten. Ten or more counts support this clonotype. The antigen remains unidentified. Germline loops: CDR1 SQVTM, CDR2 ANQGSEA. V shed 1 base and J shed 5 bases, with 6 bases lying between them. This CDR3 is 11 amino acids long. Ophthalmopathy was moderately-to-severely active, CAS at least 3, NOSPECS at least 4, lasting under 3 months. Isolation of PBMCs was performed using 10 ml of fresh peripheral blood.

Material: peripheral blood. The chain employs TRBV29-1 and TRBJ2-7, with D uncertain. The receptor was derived from a man in his forties or fifties with Graves' ophthalmopathy. In DNA form, the CDR3 reads TGCAGCGTTGAAGGGAGTAACGAGCAGTACTTC. Amino acid sequence: CSVEGSNEQYF.